This T cell receptor (beta chain) appears in the sequencing data of a study of cytomegalovirus exposure and HLA in healthy donors. As concerns this clone: Its antigen is not known.

Germline CDR1 reads SGHTA; CDR2 reads FQGTGA. The CDR3 runs to 15 residues. The V and J ends lost 0 bases and 2 bases, in that order; junction bases with no gene match: 2. The study's findings and limits: Cytomegalovirus-associated TCR beta chains were listed, numbering around 150.

Libraries were prepared by immunoSEQ multiplex PCR; TCRdb keeps only in-frame clonotypes and omits some of them. The table shows about 260,000 clones, with less than 95% occurring only once. The specimen was PBMCs. The TCR was taken from a woman between 25 and 40 years old in good health and CMV-seronegative. The chain carries TRBV7-3 and TRBJ2-3; 7 bases fit TRBD1. CDR3 amino acids: CASSLTTGTTDTQYF. In DNA form, the CDR3 reads TGTGCCAGCAGCTTAACGACAGGGACCACAGATACGCAGTATTTT.